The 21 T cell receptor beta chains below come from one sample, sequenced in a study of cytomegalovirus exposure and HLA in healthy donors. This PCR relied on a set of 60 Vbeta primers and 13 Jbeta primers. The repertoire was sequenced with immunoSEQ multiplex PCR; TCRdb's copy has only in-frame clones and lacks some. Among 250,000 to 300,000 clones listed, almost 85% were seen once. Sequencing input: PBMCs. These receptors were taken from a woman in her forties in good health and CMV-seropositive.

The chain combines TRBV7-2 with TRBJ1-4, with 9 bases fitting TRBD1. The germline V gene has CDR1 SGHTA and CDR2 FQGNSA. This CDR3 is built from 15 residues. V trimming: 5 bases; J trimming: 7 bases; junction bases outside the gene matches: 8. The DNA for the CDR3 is TGTGCCAGCAGCCCACAACAGGGGGCGGCTGAAAAACTGTTTTTT. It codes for CASSPQQGAAEKLFF.

The CDR3 here is CASGPGGRTGELFF. Here the CDR3 DNA reads TGTGCTAGTGGGCCGGGGGGCCGGACCGGGGAGCTGTTTTTT. The chain couples TRBV12-5 to TRBJ2-2; D is perhaps TRBD2 (7 bases). There are 14 residues in the CDR3. Deletions cut 6 bases from V and 5 bases from J, with 13 bases between. Per the germline V gene, CDR1 is LGHNT and CDR2 is FRNRAP.

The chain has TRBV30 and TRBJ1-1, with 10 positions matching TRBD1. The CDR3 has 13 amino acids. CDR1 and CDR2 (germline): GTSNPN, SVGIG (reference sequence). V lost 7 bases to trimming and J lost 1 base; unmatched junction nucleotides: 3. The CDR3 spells CASDRGTNTEAFF. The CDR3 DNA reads TGTGCCTCGGACAGGGGGACGAACACTGAAGCTTTCTTT.

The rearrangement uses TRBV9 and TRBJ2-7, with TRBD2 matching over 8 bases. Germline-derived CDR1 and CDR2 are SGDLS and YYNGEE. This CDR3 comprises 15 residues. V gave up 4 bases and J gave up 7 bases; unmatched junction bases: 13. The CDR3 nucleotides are TGTGCCAGCAGCCCTCTCGGGATAGCGGGATGGGAGCAGTACTTC. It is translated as CASSPLGIAGWEQYF.

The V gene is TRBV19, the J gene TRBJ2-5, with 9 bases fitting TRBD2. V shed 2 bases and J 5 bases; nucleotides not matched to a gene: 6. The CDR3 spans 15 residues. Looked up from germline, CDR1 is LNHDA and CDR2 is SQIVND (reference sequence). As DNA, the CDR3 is TGTGCCAGTAGTATACAAGCGGGAGGCTGGGAGACCCAGTACTTC. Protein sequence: CASSIQAGGWETQYF.

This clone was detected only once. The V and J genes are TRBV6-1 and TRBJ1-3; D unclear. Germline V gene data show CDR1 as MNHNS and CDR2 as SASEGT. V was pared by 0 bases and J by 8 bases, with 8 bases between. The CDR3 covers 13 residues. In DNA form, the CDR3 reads TGTGCCAGCAGTGAAGCAGGACTAGACACCATATATTTT. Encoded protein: CASSEAGLDTIYF.

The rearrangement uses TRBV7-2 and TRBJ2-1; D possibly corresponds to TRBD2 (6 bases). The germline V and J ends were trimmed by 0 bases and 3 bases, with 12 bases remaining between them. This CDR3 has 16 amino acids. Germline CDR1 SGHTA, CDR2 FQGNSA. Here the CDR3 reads CASSLAGERVYNEQFF. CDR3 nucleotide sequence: TGTGCCAGCAGCTTAGCAGGGGAGCGGGTCTACAATGAGCAGTTCTTC.

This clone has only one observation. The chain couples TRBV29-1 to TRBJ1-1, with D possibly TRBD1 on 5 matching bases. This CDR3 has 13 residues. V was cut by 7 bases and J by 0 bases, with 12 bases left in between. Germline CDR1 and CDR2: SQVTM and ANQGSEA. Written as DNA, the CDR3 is TGCAGCGGGGCACAGGCCATGAACACTGAAGCTTTCTTT. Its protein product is CSGAQAMNTEAFF.

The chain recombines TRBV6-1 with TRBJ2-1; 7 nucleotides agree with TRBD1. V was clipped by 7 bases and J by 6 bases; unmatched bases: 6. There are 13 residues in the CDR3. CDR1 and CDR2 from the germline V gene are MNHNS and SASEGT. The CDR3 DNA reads TGTGCCAGCATCCTAAACAGGGGCAATGAGCAGTTCTTC. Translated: CASILNRGNEQFF.

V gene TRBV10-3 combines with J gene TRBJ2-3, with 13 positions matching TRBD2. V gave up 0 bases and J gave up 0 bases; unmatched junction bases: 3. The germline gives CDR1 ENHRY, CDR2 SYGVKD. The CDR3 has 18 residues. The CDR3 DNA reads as TGTGCCATCAGTGAGTCGACTAGCGGGAGGTCTAGCACAGATACGCAGTATTTT. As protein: CAISESTSGRSSTDTQYF.

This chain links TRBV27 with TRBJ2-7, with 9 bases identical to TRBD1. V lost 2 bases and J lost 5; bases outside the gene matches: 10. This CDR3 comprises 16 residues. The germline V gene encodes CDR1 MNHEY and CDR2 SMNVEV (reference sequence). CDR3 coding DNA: TGTGCCAGCAGTTTAGGGACAGGGCCACCCGCGGACGAGCAGTACTTC. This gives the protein CASSLGTGPPADEQYF.

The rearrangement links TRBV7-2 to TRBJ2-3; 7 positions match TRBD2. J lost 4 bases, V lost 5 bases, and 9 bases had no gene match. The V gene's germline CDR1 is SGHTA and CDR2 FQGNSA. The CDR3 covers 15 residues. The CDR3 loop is CASSPGLVRSDTQYF. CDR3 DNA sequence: TGTGCCAGCAGCCCTGGACTAGTTCGCTCAGATACGCAGTATTTT.

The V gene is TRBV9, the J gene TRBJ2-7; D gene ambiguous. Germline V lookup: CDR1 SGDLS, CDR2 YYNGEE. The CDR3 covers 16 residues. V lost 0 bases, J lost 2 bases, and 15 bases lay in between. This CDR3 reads CASSVDGASLPYEQYF. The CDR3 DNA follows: TGTGCCAGCAGCGTAGATGGAGCGTCGCTACCCTACGAGCAGTACTTC.

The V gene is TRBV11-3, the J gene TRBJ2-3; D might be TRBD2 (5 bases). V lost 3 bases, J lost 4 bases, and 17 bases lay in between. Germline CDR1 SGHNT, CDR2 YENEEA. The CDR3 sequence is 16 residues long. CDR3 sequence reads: CASSFDSMGVPDTQYF. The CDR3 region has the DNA TGTGCCAGCAGCTTTGACTCGATGGGAGTCCCAGATACGCAGTATTTT. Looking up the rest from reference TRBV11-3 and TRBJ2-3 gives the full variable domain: EAGVVQSPRYKIIEKKQPVAFWCNPISGHNTLYWYLQNLGQGPELLIRYENEEAVDDSQLPKDRFSAERLKGVDSTLKIQPAELGDSAVYLCASSFDSMGVPDTQYFGPGTRLTVL.

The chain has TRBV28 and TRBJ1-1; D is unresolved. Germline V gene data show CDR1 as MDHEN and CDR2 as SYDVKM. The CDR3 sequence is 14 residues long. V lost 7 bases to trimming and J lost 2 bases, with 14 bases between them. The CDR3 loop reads CASTSTGVNTEAFF. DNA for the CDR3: TGTGCCAGCACCTCTACCGGAGTTAACACTGAAGCTTTCTTT. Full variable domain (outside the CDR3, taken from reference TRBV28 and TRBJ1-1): DVKVTQSSRYLVKRTGEKVFLECVQDMDHENMFWYRQDPGLGLRLIYFSYDVKMKEKGDIPEGYSVSREKKERFSLILESASTNQTSMYLCASTSTGVNTEAFFGQGTRLTVV.

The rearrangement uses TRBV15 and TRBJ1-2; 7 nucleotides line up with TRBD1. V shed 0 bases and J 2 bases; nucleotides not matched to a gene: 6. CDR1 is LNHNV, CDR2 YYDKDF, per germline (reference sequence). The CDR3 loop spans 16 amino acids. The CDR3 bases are TGTGCCACCAGCAGAGATCTGGGGACAGCCAACTATGGCTACACCTTC. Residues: CATSRDLGTANYGYTF.

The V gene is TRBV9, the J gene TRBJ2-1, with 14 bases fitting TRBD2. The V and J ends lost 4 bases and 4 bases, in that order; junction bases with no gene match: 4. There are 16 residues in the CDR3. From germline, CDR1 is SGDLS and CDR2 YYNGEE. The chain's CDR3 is CASSPRLAGGYNEQFF. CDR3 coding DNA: TGTGCCAGCAGCCCCCGACTAGCGGGAGGGTACAATGAGCAGTTCTTC. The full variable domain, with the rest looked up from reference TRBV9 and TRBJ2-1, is DSGVTQTPKHLITATGQRVTLRCSPRSGDLSVYWYQQSLDQGLQFLIQYYNGEERAKGNILERFSAQQFPDLHSELNLSSLELGDSALYFCASSPRLAGGYNEQFFGPGTRLTVL.

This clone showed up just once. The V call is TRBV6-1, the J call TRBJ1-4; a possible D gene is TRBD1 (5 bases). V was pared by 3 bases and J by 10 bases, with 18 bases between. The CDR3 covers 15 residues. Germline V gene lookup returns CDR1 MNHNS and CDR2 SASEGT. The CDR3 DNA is TGTGCCAGCAGTGATGGGGGGTTAGGCCGGGGAAAACTGTTTTTT. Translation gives CASSDGGLGRGKLFF.

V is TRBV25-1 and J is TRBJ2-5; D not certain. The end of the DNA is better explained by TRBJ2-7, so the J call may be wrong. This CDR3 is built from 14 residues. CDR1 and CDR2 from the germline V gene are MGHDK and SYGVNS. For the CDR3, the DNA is TGTGCCAGCAGTGAATCAGCAGACTCCTACGAGCAGTACTTC. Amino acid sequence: CASSESADSYEQYF.

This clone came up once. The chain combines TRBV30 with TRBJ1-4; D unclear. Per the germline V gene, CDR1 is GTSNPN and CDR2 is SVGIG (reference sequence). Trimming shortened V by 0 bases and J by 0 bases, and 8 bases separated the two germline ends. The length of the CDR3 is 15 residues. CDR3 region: CAWSVPTATNEKLFF. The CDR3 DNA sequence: TGTGCCTGGAGTGTCCCTACAGCAACTAATGAAAAACTGTTTTTT.

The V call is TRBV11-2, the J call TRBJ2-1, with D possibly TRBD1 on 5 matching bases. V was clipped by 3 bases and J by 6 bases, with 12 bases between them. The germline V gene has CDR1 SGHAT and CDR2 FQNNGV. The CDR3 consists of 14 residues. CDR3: CASSFVQGGNEQFF. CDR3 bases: TGTGCCAGCAGCTTTGTCCAGGGTGGCAATGAGCAGTTCTTC.